Listed below are T cell receptor beta chains from one sample, sequenced in a study of blood T cell repertoires in COVID-19. Clones were read by immunoSEQ multiplex PCR, and TCRdb kept only the in-frame ones, dropping some. The profile shows 250,000 to 300,000 clones, roughly four fifths of them singletons. Input material: PBMCs or T cells enriched from blood (not recorded which). The receptors originated from a man aged 45 to 65 who had recovered from COVID-19. CDR3s leave out the opening cysteine and the closing phenylalanine or tryptophan. The D gene is left open where the match is weak.

TRBJ1-6,NA,13,TRBV6-5,ASKGAGMGYSPLH
TRBJ1-6,NA,15,TRBV19,ASSLPTEWVDNSPLH
TRBJ2-1,TRBD2,12,TRBV9,ASSLAGGRNEQF
TRBJ2-5,TRBD1,15,TRBV9,ASSAPGQGIRGETQY
TRBJ2-3,TRBD1,12,TRBV9,ASSAPQGADTQY
TRBJ2-5,TRBD1,13,TRBV15,ATSSRQGVRETQY
TRBJ1-2,TRBD1,13,TRBV5-1,ASSVRQGRDYGYT
TRBJ2-7,NA,13,TRBV6-5,ASSSPTGTPYEQY
TRBJ1-1,NA,9,TRBV18,ASSPDTEAF
TRBJ2-1,TRBD2,16,TRBV10-3,AISESKASGSSYNEQF
TRBJ2-2,NA,12,TRBV5-4,ASSLVEGTGELF
TRBJ1-5,NA,16,TRBV7-8,ASSLEGSILGPNQPQH
TRBJ2-7,NA,13,TRBV5-4,ASSLGTLSSYEQY
TRBJ1-2,NA,13,TRBV1,TSSQGLSGRLGYT
TRBJ1-5,NA,11,TRBV10-3,AISREPSQPQH